The present T cell receptor beta chain was sequenced within a study of cytomegalovirus exposure and HLA in healthy donors. Overall study context: Later analysis reported that the approximately 120 validation repertoires shared the platform of the 600 to 750 first-cohort repertoires.

This CDR3 region has 16 residues. Germline lookup yields CDR1 SGHTS and CDR2 YDEGEE. The V end lost 6 bases, the J end lost 0 bases, and 16 bases lay between the germline ends. Profiling relied on immunoSEQ multiplex PCR, and the TCRdb table lists in-frame clones only, not all of them. Altogether fewer than 85,000 clones are present, roughly 94% being singletons, with the ten largest covering about 0.63%. The donors were part of the roughly 130-subject validation cohort, which stood apart from the 666-subject first cohort. The source is a woman aged 18-35 years in good health and CMV-seronegative. The sequenced sample was PBMCs. This chain links TRBV5-8 with TRBJ1-5; D not resolved. The CDR3, as DNA: TGTGCCAGCATCCTATGGGAGTTTCGTAGCAATCAGCCCCAGCATTTT. This translates into CASILWEFRSNQPQHF.